This T cell receptor (beta chain) was sequenced in a study of T cells in Graves' hyperthyroidism and ophthalmopathy. Findings of the study overall: Among clonotypes expanded in thyroid above 0.001, most were also found in blood. The model forecast ophthalmopathy, anticipating it by a median roughly 6.3 months before onset.

This clonotype occurred many times. Its antigen is as yet unknown. The ends lost 5 bases at V and 8 bases at J; junction bases unmatched: 11. CDR3 length: 15 amino acids. The germline gives CDR1 SGHTA, CDR2 FQGNSA. Amplification yielded TCR beta CDR3 regions, with RNA transcripts as the source. A first-round RT-PCR of the TCR CDR3 used the HTBI primer set. One entry per CDR3 protein results from TCRdb running MiXCR on the multiplex PCR reads. The repertoire holds 360,000 or so distinct CDR3 sequences, with 15% to 20% as singletons. The study left out patients who had uncontrolled infection, other autoimmune disease, pregnancy or lactation. Fresh peripheral blood, more than 8 ml of it, supplied the PBMCs.

Sequenced sample: blood. The source is a woman aged 40 to 50 with Graves' ophthalmopathy. The chain is built from TRBV7-2 and TRBJ1-2, with TRBD1 identical over 10 bases. CDR3 residues: CASSPRWGTGDGYTF. The CDR3 nucleotides are TGTGCCAGCAGCCCACGCTGGGGGACAGGGGACGGCTACACCTTC. The whole variable domain, remainder taken from reference TRBV7-2 and TRBJ1-2, is GAGVSQSPSNKVTEKGKDVELRCDPISGHTALYWYRQSLGQGLEFLIYFQGNSAPDKSGLPSDRFSAERTGGSVSTLTIQRTQQEDSAVYLCASSPRWGTGDGYTFGSGTRLTVV.